What follows describes a single T cell receptor (beta chain). This clone was seen a few times. What this receptor recognizes is not known. No per-base quality is available; no much larger clone lies one base away. In total, approximately 610 healthy bone marrow donors made up the cohort. At the time of sampling, all cohort members were nominally healthy, though unrecorded immune exposures were likely present. The donor tested CMV seropositive, placing the donor among the 310 or so seropositive members of the cohort. Every donor gave a peripheral blood sample, and the peripheral blood mononuclear cells from that sample were used for TCR beta sequencing. Genomic DNA extraction from the blood cell samples was performed with the Qiagen DNeasy Blood Extraction Kit. The sample is drawn from a study of cytomegalovirus exposure and HLA in healthy donors (TCRdb year 2017). As for the study more broadly: According to an earlier analysis of 550 to 750 of the donors, 150 million to 200 million T cells yielded some 120 million unique TCR beta sequences and approximately 300 Gb of sequence data. An early release covering just under 650 HLA-typed donors comprised roughly 300 gigabases of sequencing data and tens of millions of unique TCR sequences. Among the 398 genotyped donors, about 85% belonged to the genetic ancestry cluster associated with self-reported Caucasian donors. The aim of the study was to test whether cataloging public T cell receptors could identify signatures of past pathogen exposure. The study used immunosequencing to profile the T cell repertoires of hundreds of subjects and linked those repertoires to cytomegalovirus serostatus. Besides the first cohort of under 700 subjects, a separate validation cohort made up of some 110 different subjects was used. To predict cytomegalovirus infection status, the study combined high-throughput TCR immunosequencing, statistical association of individual TCRs with disease status, and machine learning. A later analysis re-examined previously published TCR beta repertoires from hundreds of donors and added high-resolution HLA genotyping to investigate patterns of TCR occurrence. Rather than using new phenotypic data, the later analysis identified candidate immune exposures from TCR beta sequences and from how often those sequences occurred across donors. To decide whether each TCR beta V gene segment behaved as functional or pseudogenic, an earlier analysis of approximately 620 of the donors relied on high-throughput TCR beta sequencing. Alongside the repertoire data, information on donor age, sex, ethnicity and CMV serostatus was compiled. A later genetic analysis used genome-wide SNP genotypes for about 55% of the 666 donors, treating that subset as a discovery cohort. Every repertoire in the discovery cohort had been generated on one and the same sequencing platform. HLA typing included class I and class II loci at four-digit resolution. Typing coverage varied by locus: roughly 629-640 donors for A, B, C, DRB1 and DQB1; more than 500 for DQA1; approximately 610 for DPA1; fewer than 480 for DPB1. Roughly five DR-DQ haplotypes were handled as single units for association and clustering because linkage in the cohort was strong. Among around 400 genotyped donors of the cohort, an average of roughly 230,000 unique TCR beta nucleotide sequences was sequenced per donor, of which approximately 19% were non-productive.

There are 18 amino acids in the CDR3, from cysteine to phenylalanine inclusive. The kept DNA is CDR3 alone, 54 bases in frame from the first base. V loses 0 bases at its end and J loses 3 bases; junction bases beyond the gene matches: 10. Taken from the germline V gene (reference sequence), the CDR1 and CDR2 loops are MNHEY and SMNVEV. Summary of the overall study and its limitations: A total of about 150 TCR beta chains were listed by the study as associated with cytomegalovirus. HLA typing was unavailable for some donors at each locus, so association tests used only the typed subset. In a later analysis, HLA-associated TCR beta chains showed more clonal expansion and lower generation probabilities than non-associated chains that were equally common. The classifier was reported to diagnose cytomegalovirus status with high specificity and sensitivity in both the original cohort and the validation cohort. When HLA alleles, especially DR and DQ, strongly co-occurred, attributing TCR associations to individual alleles was difficult. A few of the identified cytomegalovirus-associated TCR beta chains were confirmed in vitro to be specific for cytomegalovirus antigens. For the cohort, immune exposure information was limited to CMV serostatus. According to a later analysis, parvovirus B19, influenza, CMV and Epstein-Barr virus appeared linked to several top co-occurrence clusters. Correlated functional status among segregating V segments might reflect linkage disequilibrium, but an unknown experimental factor could not be ruled out. Most CMV-associated TCR beta chains appeared to be HLA-restricted in a later analysis, and the HLA associations seemed to be driven largely by CMV exposure. According to the authors, the approach could potentially be generalized to other disease states and immunological phenotypes. Compared with the approximately 600-donor mean, donors in an Asian-associated ancestry cluster had fewer N-insertions in productive TCRs, according to a later genetic analysis. Because counts were too low, seventeen rarely observed V segments, including chromosome 9 orphons, were excluded from the earlier analysis of under 650 of the donors. V-gene and J-gene trimming of TCR beta chains was associated with a missense DCLRE1C variant in a later genetic analysis, and the association was replicated in an independent cohort. An earlier analysis of 450 to 750 of the donors showed that most TCR beta V segments appeared in productive rearrangements either about 87% or about 30% of the time, which broadly matched IMGT annotations. Most TCR sequences were observed very rarely across donors, whereas some public TCRs were present in many individuals. A cluster of highly shared sequence variants was judged likely to be a technical artifact of the sequencing pipeline. Sequencing depth was assumed to be roughly uniform across donors in the presence/absence analyses, though that assumption may not hold. In this cohort, only TCR beta chains were sequenced, and detectable features were limited by the absence of alpha or paired-chain data. Specific HLA alleles were associated with 15,000 to 20,000 TCR beta sequences at a false discovery rate of 0.05 in a later analysis. Some IMGT-functional V segments, including TRBV6-2 and TRBV6-3, could not be told apart with the 87-base-pair reads, so those segments were excluded. A further reported finding was that TCR beta sequences accurately predicted the HLA-A and HLA-B alleles for most subjects in the first cohort. In a later analysis, the rate of TCR association differed among HLA loci, with DRB1 alleles having the most associated TCRs and HLA-C alleles having the fewest.

The library was made by the immunoSEQ multiplex PCR assay. The multiplex PCR relied on a mix of 60 forward primers for TCR Vbeta segments and 13 reverse primers for TCR Jbeta segments. The CDR3 region of rearranged TCR beta genes was amplified from genomic DNA with a multiplex PCR assay. Amplified TCR beta libraries were sequenced as 87-base-pair reads on the Illumina HiSeq System. Per the authors' processing: A later analysis tallied tens of millions of unique TCR beta chains across the approximately 670 repertoires, and approximately 12 million of those chains were shared by two or more donors. Raw reads were error-corrected and collapsed into unique sequences with a nearest-neighbor algorithm that merged closely related sequences to remove PCR and sequencing errors. Alignment of CDR3 sequences to IMGT reference sequences was used to assign V, D and J gene segments. For a sequence to be retained, at least a six-nucleotide match to both a V gene segment and a J gene segment was required. A rearrangement counted as productive if the CDR3 had no stop codons and remained in frame with V and J, and every other rearrangement counted as non-productive. Following IMGT convention, CDR3 was defined as the stretch from the second conserved V-encoded cysteine to the conserved J-encoded phenylalanine. The earlier analysis of about 590 of the donors excluded sequences that lacked an unambiguous match to a single V gene segment. An earlier analysis of several hundred of the donors called V segments functional above 56.7% productive rearrangements and segregating when the between-donor standard deviation exceeded 5%. A statistical classification framework was developed to diagnose cytomegalovirus status using the catalog of TCR beta chain sequences. In a later analysis, V and J genes were assigned by comparing TCR nucleotide sequences against IMGT/GENE-DB human TR gene sequences. The TCRdist pipeline was used in a later analysis to assign CDR3 sequences and most-parsimonious VDJ recombination scenarios. A later analysis defined each TCR beta chain by its CDR3 amino acid sequence plus V-gene family, and excluded reads lacking a unique V-gene family. As a way to deal with suspected cross-contamination and a sequencing artifact, a later analysis dropped under 600 nucleotide sequences that were highly shared and had low generation probability. In a later analysis, a clonal expansion index was calculated for each public chain from normalized within-repertoire ranks of inferred template counts. In a later analysis, generation probabilities were computed using a VDJ recombination model fitted to out-of-frame rearrangements, and the results were checked against IGoR. In a later analysis, TCR-TCR, TCR-HLA and TCR-CMV co-occurrence was scored with hypergeometric tests, and a repertoire-size bias correction was applied to TCR pairs. A later analysis estimated false discovery rates by permuting HLA or CMV assignments 20 times. In a later analysis, co-occurring TCRs were grouped using DBSCAN, with TCRdist sequence similarity added in when clustering inside HLA-allele-positive subsets. Co-occurrence clustering excluded repertoires with fewer than 30,000 or more than 120,000 public chains, plus five with anomalous nucleotide sharing. As stored in TCRdb, this immuneACCESS dataset retains in-frame rearrangements with V and J assigned. A fraction of the clones does not appear; measured against another copy, unresolved V genes explain less than half of the discrepancy, and the remainder lacks a known reason. That table supplies the V and J calls and clone size; D and trimming were determined from the DNA. Here the sample has about 120,000 clones; less than 10% occur a single time. The leading ten clones occupy around 6% of the sample.

This clonotype was obtained from a woman in her thirties or forties in good health and CMV-seropositive. The sample taken for sequencing was PBMCs. The chain joins TRBV27 to TRBJ1-2, and 10 bases in between align with TRBD1. The CDR3 reads CASSLSAGDRGHDYGYTF. Read as DNA, the sequence is TGTGCCAGCAGTTTATCTGCGGGAGACAGGGGGCACGACTATGGCTACACCTTC.